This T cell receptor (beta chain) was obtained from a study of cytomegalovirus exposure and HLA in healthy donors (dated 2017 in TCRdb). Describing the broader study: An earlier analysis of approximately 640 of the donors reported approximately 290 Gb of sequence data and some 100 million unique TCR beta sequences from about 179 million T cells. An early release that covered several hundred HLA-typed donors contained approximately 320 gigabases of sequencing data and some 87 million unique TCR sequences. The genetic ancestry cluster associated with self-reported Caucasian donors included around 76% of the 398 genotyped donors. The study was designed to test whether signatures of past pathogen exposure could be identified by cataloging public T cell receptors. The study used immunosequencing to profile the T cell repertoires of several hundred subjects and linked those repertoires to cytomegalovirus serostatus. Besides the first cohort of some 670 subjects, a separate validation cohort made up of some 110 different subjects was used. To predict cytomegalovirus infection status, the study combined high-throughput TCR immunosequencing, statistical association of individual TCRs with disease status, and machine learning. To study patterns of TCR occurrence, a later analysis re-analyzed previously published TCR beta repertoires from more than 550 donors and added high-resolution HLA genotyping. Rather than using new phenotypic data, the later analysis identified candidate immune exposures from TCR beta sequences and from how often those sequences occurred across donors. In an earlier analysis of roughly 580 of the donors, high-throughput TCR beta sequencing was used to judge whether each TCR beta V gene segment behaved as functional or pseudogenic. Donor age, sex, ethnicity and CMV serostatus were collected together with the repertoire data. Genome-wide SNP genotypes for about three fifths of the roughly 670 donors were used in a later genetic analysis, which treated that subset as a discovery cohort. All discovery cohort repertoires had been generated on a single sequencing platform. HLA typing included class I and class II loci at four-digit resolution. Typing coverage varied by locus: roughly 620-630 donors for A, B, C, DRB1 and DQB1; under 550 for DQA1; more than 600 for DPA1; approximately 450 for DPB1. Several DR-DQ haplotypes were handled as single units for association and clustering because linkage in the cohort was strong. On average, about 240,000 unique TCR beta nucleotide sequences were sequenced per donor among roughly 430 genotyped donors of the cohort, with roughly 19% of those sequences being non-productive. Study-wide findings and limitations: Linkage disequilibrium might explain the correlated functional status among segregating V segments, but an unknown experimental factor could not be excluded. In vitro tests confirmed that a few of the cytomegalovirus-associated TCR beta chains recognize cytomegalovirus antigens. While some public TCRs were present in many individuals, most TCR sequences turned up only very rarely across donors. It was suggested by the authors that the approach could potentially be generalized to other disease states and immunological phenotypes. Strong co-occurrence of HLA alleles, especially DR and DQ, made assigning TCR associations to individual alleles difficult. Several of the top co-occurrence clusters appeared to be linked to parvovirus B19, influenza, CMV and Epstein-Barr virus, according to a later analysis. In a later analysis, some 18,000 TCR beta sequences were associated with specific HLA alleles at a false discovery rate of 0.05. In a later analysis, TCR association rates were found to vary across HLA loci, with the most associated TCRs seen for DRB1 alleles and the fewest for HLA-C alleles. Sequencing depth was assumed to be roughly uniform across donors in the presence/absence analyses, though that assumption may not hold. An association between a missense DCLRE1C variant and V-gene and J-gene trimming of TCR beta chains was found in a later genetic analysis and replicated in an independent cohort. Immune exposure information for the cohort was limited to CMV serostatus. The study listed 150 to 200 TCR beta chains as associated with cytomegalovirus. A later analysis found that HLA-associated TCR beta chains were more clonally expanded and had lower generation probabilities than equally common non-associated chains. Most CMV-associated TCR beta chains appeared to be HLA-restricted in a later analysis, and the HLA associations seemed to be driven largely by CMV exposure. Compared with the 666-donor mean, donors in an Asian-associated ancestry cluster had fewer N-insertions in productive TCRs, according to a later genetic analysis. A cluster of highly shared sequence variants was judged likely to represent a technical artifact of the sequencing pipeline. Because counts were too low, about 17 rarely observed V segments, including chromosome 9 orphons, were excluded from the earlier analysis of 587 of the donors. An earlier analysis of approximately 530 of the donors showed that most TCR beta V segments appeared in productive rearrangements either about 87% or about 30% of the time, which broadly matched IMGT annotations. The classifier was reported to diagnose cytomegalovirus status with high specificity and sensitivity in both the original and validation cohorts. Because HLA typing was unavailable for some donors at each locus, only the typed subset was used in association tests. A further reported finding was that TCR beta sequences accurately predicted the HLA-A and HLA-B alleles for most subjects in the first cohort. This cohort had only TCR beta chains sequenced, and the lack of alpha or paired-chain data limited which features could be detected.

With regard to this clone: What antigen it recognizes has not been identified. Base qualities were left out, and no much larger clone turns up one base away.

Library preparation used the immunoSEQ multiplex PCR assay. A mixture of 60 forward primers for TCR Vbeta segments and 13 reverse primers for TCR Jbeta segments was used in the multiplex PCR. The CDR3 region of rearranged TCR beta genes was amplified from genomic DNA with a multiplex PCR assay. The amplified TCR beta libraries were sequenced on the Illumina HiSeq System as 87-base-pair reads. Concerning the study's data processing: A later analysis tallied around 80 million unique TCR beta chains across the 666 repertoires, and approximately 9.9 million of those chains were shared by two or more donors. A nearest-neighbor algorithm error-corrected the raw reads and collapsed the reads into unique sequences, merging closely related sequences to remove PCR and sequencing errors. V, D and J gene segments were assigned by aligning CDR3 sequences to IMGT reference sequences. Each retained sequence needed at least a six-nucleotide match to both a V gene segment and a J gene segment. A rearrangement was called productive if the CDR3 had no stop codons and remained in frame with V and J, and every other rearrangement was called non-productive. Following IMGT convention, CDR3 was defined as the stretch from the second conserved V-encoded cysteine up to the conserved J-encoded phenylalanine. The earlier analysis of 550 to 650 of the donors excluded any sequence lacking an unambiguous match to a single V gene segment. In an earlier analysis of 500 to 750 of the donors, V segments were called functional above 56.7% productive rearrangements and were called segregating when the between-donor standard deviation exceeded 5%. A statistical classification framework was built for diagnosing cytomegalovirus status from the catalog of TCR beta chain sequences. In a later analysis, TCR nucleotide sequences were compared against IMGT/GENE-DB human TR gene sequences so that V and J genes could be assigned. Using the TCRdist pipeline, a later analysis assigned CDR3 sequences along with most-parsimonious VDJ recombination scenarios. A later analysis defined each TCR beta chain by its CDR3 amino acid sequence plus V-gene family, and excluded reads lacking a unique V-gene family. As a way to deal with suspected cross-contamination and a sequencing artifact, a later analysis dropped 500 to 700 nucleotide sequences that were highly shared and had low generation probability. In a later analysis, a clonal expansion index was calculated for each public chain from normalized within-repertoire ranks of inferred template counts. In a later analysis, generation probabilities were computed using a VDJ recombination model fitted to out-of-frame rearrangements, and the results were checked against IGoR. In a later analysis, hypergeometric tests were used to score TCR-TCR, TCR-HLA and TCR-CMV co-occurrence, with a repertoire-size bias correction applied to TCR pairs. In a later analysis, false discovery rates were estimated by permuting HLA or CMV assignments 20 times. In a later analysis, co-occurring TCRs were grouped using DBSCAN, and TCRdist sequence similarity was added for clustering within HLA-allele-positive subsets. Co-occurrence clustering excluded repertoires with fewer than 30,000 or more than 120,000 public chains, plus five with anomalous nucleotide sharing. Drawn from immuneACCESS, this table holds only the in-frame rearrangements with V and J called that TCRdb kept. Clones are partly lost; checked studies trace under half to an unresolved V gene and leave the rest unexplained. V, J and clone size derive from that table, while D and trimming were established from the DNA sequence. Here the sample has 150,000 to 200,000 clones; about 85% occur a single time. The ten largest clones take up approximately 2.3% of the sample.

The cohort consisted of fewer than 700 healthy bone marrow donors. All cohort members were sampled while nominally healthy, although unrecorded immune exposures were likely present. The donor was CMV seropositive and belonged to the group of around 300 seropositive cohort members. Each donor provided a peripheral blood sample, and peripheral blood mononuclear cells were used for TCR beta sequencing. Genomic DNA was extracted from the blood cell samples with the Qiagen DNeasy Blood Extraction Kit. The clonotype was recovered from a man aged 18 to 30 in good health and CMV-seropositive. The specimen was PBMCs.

CDR3 reads: CASSSGIGVTNEKLFF. The nucleotide sequence is given as TGCGCCAGCAGCTCGGGCATCGGGGTGACTAATGAAAAACTGTTTTTT. The chain was built from TRBV5-1 and TRBJ1-4; the D gene assignment is ambiguous. The CDR1 and CDR2 encoded by the germline V gene are SGHRS and YFSETQ. Including the terminal cysteine and phenylalanine, the CDR3 comprises 16 residues. Only the CDR3 portion is preserved as DNA: 48 bases, with reading frame beginning at the first base. Deletion took 3 bases off V and 2 bases off J, with a span of 14 bases between the germline ends. The full variable domain, completed from the reference TRBV5-1 and TRBJ1-4 proteins outside the CDR3, reads KAGVTQTPRYLIKTRGQQVTLSCSPISGHRSVSWYQQTPGQGLQFLFEYFSETQRNKGNFPGRFSGRQFSNSRSEMNVSTLELGDSALYLCASSSGIGVTNEKLFFGSGTQLSVL.